This T cell receptor (beta chain) stems from a study of blood T cell repertoires in COVID-19. Study-level background: T cells, B-cell-depleted T cells, or PBMCs provided the cDNA or gDNA that served as material.

As processed by the authors: For nucleated cells, counts were estimated from reference gene primer amplification. Assay used: immunoSEQ multiplex PCR; TCRdb lists only in-frame clones, some missing. The V and J calls and clone size were taken over from that table, and D and trimming were inferred from the DNA. The data show roughly 250,000 clones, about 91% seen once. V gave up 4 bases and J gave up 2 bases; unmatched junction bases: 11. CDR3 size: 16 residues. Germline CDR1 SGHRS, CDR2 YFSETQ. Clinical history reported by participants formed the basis on which cohorts were assigned. This receptor was obtained from a woman aged 40 to 50 with acute COVID-19. The chain joins TRBV5-1 to TRBJ1-1; TRBD1 matches 7 bases. The source material was PBMCs or T cells enriched from blood (not recorded which). This chain's CDR3 is CASSGRQGISNTEAFF. The CDR3 bases are TGCGCCAGCAGCGGCCGACAGGGCATTAGTAACACTGAAGCTTTCTTT.